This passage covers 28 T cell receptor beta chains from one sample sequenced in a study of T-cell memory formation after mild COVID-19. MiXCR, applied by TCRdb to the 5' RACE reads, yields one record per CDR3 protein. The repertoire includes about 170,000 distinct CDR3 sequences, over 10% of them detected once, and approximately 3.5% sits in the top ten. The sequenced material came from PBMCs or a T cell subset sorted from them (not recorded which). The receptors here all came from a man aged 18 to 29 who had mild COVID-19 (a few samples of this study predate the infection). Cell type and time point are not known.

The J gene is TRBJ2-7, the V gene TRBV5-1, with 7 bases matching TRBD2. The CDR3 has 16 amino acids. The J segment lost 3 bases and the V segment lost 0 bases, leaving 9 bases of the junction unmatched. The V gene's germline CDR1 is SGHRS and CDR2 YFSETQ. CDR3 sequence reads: CASSLGWGSGDYEQYF. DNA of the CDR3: TGCGCCAGCAGCTTGGGGTGGGGCAGCGGGGACTACGAGCAGTACTTC.

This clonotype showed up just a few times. The CDR3 region is CASSYLLTGMNTEAFF. DNA of the CDR3: TGTGCCAGCAGTTACCTACTGACAGGTATGAACACTGAAGCTTTCTTT. The chain uses TRBV6-2 or TRBV6-3 and TRBJ1-1; D might be TRBD1 (6 bases). V lost 2 bases, J lost 0 bases, and 13 bases lay in between. In germline, CDR1 is MNHEY, CDR2 SVGEGT. CDR3 length: 16 residues.

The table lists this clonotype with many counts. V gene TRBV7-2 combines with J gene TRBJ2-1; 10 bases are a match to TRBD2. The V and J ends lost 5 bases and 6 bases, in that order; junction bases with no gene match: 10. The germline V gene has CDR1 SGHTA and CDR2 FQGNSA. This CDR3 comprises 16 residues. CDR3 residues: CASSMPAGLATNEQFF. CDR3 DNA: TGTGCCAGCAGCATGCCGGCGGGACTAGCGACCAATGAGCAGTTCTTC.

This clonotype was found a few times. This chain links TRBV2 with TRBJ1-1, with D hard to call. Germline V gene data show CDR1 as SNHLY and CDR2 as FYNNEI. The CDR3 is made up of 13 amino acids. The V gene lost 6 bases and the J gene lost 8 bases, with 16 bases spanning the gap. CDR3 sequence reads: CASRYTFVREAFF. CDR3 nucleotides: TGTGCCAGCAGATACACTTTCGTGAGGGAAGCTTTCTTT.

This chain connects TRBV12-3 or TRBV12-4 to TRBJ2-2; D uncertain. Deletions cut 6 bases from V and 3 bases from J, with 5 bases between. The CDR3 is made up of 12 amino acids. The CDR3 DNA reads TGTGCCAGCAGCTACGACACCGGGGAGCTGTTTTTT. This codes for CASSYDTGELFF.

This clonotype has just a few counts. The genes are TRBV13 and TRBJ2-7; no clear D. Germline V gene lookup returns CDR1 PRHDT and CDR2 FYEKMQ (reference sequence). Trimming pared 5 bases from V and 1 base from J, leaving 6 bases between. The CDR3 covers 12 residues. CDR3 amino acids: CASSRYSYEQYF. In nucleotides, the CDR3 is TGTGCCAGCAGCCGTTATTCCTACGAGCAGTACTTC.

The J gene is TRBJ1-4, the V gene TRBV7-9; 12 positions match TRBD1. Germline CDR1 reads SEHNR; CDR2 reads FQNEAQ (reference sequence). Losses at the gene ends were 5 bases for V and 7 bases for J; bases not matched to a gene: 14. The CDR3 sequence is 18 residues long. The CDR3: CASSAGTGGPRSIEKLFF. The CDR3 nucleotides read TGTGCCAGCAGCGCCGGGACAGGGGGCCCACGGTCGATTGAAAAACTGTTTTTT.

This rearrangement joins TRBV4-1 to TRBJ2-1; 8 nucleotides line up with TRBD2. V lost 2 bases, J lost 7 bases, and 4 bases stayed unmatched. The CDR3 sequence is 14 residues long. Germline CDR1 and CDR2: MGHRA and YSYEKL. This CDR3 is CASSQTGGPNEQFF. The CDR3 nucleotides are TGCGCCAGCAGCCAAACGGGGGGGCCAAATGAGCAGTTCTTC.

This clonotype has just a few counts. The CDR3 region is CASSPPGLWTQYF. CDR3 DNA sequence: TGTGCCAGCTCACCACCTGGGCTGTGGACCCAGTACTTC. V gene TRBV18 combines with J gene TRBJ2-5; D is ambiguous. CDR1 is KGHSH and CDR2 is LQKENI in the germline V gene. Trimming shortened V by 0 bases and J by 7 bases, and 9 bases separated the two germline ends. The CDR3 totals 13 residues.

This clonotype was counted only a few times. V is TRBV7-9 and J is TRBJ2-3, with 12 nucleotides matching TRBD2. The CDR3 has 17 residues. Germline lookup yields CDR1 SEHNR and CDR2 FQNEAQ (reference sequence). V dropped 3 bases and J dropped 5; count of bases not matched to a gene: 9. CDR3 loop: CASSFISTSGGQDTQYF. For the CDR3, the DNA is TGTGCCAGCAGCTTCATCTCGACTAGCGGGGGCCAAGATACGCAGTATTTT.

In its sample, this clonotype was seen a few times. The CDR3 sequence: CASSPLYRAGYNEQFF. CDR3 nucleotide sequence: TGTGCCAGCAGCCCCTTGTACAGGGCCGGCTACAATGAGCAGTTCTTC. The gene calls are TRBV7-2 and TRBJ2-1, with a possible D match to TRBD1 (6 bases). CDR3 length equals 16 residues. Germline lookup yields CDR1 SGHTA and CDR2 FQGNSA. V lost 5 bases and J 3 bases, leaving 17 bases between the germline ends.

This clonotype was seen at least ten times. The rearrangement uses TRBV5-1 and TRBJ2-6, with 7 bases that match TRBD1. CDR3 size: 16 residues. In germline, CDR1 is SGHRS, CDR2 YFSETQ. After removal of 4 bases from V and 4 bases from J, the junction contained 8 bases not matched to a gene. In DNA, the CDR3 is TGCGCCAGCAGCGGTTCGACAGGGTCCGGGGCCAACGTCCTGACTTTC. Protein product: CASSGSTGSGANVLTF.

This chain's CDR3 is CASSYPSQGGNEQYF. Here the CDR3 DNA reads TGTGCCAGCAGTTACCCCAGTCAGGGTGGGAACGAGCAGTACTTC. The chain combines TRBV6-6 with TRBJ2-7; D is possibly TRBD1 (5 bases). V was shortened by 2 bases and J by 5 bases, with 16 bases between the two germline ends. Germline V lookup: CDR1 MNHNY, CDR2 SVGAGI (reference sequence). This CDR3 has 15 amino acids.

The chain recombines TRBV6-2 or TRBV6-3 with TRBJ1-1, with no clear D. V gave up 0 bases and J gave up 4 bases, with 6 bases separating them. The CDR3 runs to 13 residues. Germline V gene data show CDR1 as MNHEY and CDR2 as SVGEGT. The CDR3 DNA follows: TGTGCCAGCAGTTACTCAATCAGCACTGAAGCTTTCTTT. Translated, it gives CASSYSISTEAFF.

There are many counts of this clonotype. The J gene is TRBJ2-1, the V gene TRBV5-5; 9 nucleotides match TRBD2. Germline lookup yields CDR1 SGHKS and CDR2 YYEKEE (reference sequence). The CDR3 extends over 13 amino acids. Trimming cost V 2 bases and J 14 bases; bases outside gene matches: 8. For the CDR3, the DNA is TGTGCCAGCAGCTTTCTTGCGGGGGGGCCGGAGTTCTTC. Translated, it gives CASSFLAGGPEFF.

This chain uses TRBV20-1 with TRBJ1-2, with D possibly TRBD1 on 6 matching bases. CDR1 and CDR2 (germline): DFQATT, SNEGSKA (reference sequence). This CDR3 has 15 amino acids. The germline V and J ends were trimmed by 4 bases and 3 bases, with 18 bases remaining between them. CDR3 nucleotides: TGCAGTGCTATTACGTCGCCAGGGGCATACTATGGCTACACCTTC. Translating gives CSAITSPGAYYGYTF.

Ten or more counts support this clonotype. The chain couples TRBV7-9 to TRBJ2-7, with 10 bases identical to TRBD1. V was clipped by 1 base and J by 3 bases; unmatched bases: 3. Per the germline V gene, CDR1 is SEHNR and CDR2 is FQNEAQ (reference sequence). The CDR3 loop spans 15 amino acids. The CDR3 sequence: CASSLGGTGDYEQYV. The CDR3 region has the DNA TGTGCCAGCAGCTTAGGAGGGACAGGGGACTACGAGCAGTACGTC.

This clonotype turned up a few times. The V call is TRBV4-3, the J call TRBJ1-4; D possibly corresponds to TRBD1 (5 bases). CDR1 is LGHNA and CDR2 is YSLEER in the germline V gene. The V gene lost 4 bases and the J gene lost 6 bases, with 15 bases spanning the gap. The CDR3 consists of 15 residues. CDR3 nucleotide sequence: TGCGCCAGCAGCCCCACCCTGCTGGGGGATGAAAAACTGTTTTTT. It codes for CASSPTLLGDEKLFF.

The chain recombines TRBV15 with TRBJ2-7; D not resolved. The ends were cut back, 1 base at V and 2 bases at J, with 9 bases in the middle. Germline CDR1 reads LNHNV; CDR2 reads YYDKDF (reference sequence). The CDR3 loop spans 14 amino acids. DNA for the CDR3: TGTGCCACCAGCAGAGCGTTTACCCCCTACGAGCAGTACTTC. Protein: CATSRAFTPYEQYF.

The CDR3, as DNA: TGTGCCAGCAGCGTAGCTGGGTTGGGCACAGATACGCAGTATTTT. Translation gives CASSVAGLGTDTQYF. V and J are TRBV9 and TRBJ2-3; D unresolved. CDR3 length: 15 amino acids. Trimming pared 0 bases from V and 1 base from J, leaving 9 bases between. Germline lookup yields CDR1 SGDLS and CDR2 YYNGEE.

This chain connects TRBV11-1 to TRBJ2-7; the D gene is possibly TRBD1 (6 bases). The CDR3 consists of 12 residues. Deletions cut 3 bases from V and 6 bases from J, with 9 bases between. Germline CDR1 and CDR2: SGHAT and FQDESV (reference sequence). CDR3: CASSLEGGEQYV. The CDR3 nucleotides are TGTGCCAGCAGCTTGGAAGGGGGCGAGCAGTACGTC.

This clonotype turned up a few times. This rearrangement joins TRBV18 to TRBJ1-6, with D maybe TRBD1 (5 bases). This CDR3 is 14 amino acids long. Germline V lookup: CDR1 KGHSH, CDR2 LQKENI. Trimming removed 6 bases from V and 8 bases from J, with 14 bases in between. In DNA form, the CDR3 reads TGTGCCAGCTCTCCAGGGCAGGAGGATTCACCCCTCCACTTT. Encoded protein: CASSPGQEDSPLHF.

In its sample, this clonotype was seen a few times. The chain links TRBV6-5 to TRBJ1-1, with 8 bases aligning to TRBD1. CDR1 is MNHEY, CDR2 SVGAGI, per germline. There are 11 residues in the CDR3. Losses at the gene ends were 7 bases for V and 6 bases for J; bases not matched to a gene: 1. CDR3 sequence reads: CASNRGAEAFF. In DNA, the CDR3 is TGTGCCAGCAACAGGGGGGCTGAAGCTTTCTTT.

The CDR3 region has the DNA TGCAGTGCTAGGGGGACTAAAGAGACCCAGTACTTC. This codes for CSARGTKETQYF. The rearrangement joins TRBV20-1 to TRBJ2-5, with TRBD2 identical over 7 bases. Germline V lookup: CDR1 DFQATT, CDR2 SNEGSKA (reference sequence). Losses at the gene ends were 3 bases for V and 3 bases for J; bases not matched to a gene: 1. This CDR3 contains 12 residues.

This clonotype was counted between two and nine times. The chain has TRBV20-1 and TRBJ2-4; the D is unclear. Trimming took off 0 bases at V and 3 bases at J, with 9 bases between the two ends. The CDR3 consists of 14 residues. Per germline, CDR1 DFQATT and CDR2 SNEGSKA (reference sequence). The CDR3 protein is CSARDLDIKNIQYF. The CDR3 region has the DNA TGCAGTGCTAGAGATCTTGATATCAAAAACATTCAGTACTTC.

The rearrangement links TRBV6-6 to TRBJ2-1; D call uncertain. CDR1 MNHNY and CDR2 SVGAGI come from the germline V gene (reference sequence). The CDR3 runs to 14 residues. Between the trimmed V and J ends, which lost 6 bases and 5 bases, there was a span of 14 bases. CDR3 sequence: CASRRSFLNNEQFF. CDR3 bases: TGTGCCAGCAGACGTAGTTTTCTTAACAATGAGCAGTTCTTC.

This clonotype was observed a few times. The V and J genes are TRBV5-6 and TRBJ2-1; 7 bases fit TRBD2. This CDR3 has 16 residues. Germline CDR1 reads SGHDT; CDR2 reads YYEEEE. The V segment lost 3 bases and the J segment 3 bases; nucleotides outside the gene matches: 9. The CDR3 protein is CASSSAGRGSYNEQFF. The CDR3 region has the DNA TGTGCCAGCAGCTCTGCTGGGCGGGGGAGCTACAATGAGCAGTTCTTC.

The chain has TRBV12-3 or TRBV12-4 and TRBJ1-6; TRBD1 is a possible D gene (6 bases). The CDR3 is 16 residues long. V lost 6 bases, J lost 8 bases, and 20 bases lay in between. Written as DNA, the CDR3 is TGTGCCAGCAGACAAGGCCCCGACAGGCTGGATTCACCCCTCCACTTT. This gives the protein CASRQGPDRLDSPLHF.